The 23 T cell receptor beta chains given below trace back to one sample, sequenced in a study of T cells in localized non-small cell lung cancer. TCRdb's table, derived via immunoSEQ multiplex PCR, lists solely in-frame clones and lacks some. The sample has 15,000 to 20,000 clones, roughly four fifths seen once. The sequencing used peripheral blood, collected before any cancer treatment. The receptors come from a man aged 40 to 70 with stage I lung adenocarcinoma.

V usage is TRBV30 and J usage is TRBJ2-7; 11 bases map to TRBD1. V dropped 2 bases and J dropped 2; count of bases not matched to a gene: 2. This CDR3 region has 14 residues. CDR1 is GTSNPN and CDR2 is SVGIG in the germline V gene (reference sequence). In DNA form, the CDR3 reads TGTGCCTGGAGTTGGGGACAGGGGGCCTACGAGCAGTACTTC. Its protein product is CAWSWGQGAYEQYF.

This rearrangement joins TRBV27 to TRBJ1-2; D is undetermined. Trimming took off 0 bases at V and 2 bases at J, with 4 bases between the two ends. Germline V lookup: CDR1 MNHEY, CDR2 SMNVEV (reference sequence). This CDR3 is built from 13 residues. CDR3 loop: CASSLSVNYGYTF. In DNA form, the CDR3 reads TGTGCCAGCAGTTTATCGGTAAACTATGGCTACACCTTC.

This rearrangement joins TRBV2 to TRBJ2-1, with D perhaps matching TRBD1 (5 bases). The V and J ends lost 7 bases and 2 bases respectively, with 9 bases between them. Per the germline V gene, CDR1 is SNHLY and CDR2 is FYNNEI. The CDR3 has 13 amino acids. For the CDR3, the DNA is TGTGCCAGCACTGCAGGGCCCTACAATGAGCAGTTCTTC. Protein sequence: CASTAGPYNEQFF.

V usage is TRBV5-1 and J usage is TRBJ2-5; TRBD2 aligns across 11 bases. The ends lost 1 base at V and 1 base at J; junction bases unmatched: 6. The germline CDR1 and CDR2 sequences are SGHRS and YFSETQ. The CDR3 runs to 17 residues. The CDR3, as DNA: TGCGCCAGCAGCTTGAGTAGCGGGAGGGCCGCCCAAGAGACCCAGTACTTC. Its protein product is CASSLSSGRAAQETQYF.

This rearrangement joins TRBV7-2 to TRBJ2-7, with a possible D match to TRBD1 (6 bases). Germline CDR1 and CDR2: SGHTA and FQGNSA. Trimming left V 2 bases short and J 3 bases short, with 14 bases between. The CDR3 is 15 residues long. CDR3 bases: TGTGCCAGCAGCTTAAGGGGCAGGGGTATCTACGAGCAGTACTTC. It encodes CASSLRGRGIYEQYF.

With regard to this clone: The junction shows a germline mismatch at one end, possibly a read error. The genes are TRBV6-5 and TRBJ1-2, with D possibly TRBD1 on 6 matching bases. The CDR3 has 16 amino acids. The V gene's germline CDR1 is MNHEY and CDR2 SVGAGI. In DNA form, the CDR3 reads TGTGCCGGCAGTTCTAGGACAGAAAGACCTTACTATGGCTACACCTTC. Its translation: CAGSSRTERPYYGYTF.

V gene TRBV7-2 combines with J gene TRBJ2-7, with a weak D call TRBD1 (5 bases). Germline CDR1 and CDR2: SGHTA and FQGNSA. The CDR3 is 14 residues long. V dropped 5 bases and J dropped 3 bases, with 14 bases sitting between them. The CDR3 DNA reads as TGTGCCAGCAGCCCCAGTTGGGGCAACTACGAGCAGTACTTC. As protein: CASSPSWGNYEQYF.

This sequence joins TRBV7-9 and TRBJ2-7, with D maybe TRBD2 (6 bases). Trimming took 5 bases from V and 5 from J, leaving 16 bases between them. The CDR3 is made up of 14 amino acids. CDR1 is SEHNR and CDR2 is FQNEAQ in the germline V gene (reference sequence). DNA of the CDR3: TGTGCCAGCAGCCCAGAGGTACTAGCCGACGAGCAGTACTTC. Its translation: CASSPEVLADEQYF.

The rearrangement links TRBV11-2 to TRBJ2-7; the match to TRBD2 covers 10 bases. This CDR3 has 14 amino acids. Trimming cost V 5 bases and J 3 bases; bases outside gene matches: 4. The germline CDR1 and CDR2 sequences are SGHAT and FQNNGV. CDR3 region: CASSLAGVVYEQYF. CDR3 nucleotides: TGTGCCAGCAGCCTAGCGGGAGTAGTCTACGAGCAGTACTTC.

The rearrangement joins TRBV9 to TRBJ1-4, with D possibly TRBD1 on 6 matching bases. The ends were cut back, 0 bases at V and 8 bases at J, with 11 bases in the middle. CDR1 is SGDLS, CDR2 YYNGEE, per germline. This CDR3 has 14 residues. The CDR3 DNA follows: TGTGCCAGCAGCGTAGACAGGGCAAACGAAAAACTGTTTTTT. Amino acids: CASSVDRANEKLFF. Together with reference TRBV9 and TRBJ1-4, the CDR3 gives the full variable domain: DSGVTQTPKHLITATGQRVTLRCSPRSGDLSVYWYQQSLDQGLQFLIQYYNGEERAKGNILERFSAQQFPDLHSELNLSSLELGDSALYFCASSVDRANEKLFFGSGTQLSVL.

This chain joins TRBV10-3 and TRBJ2-7, with 7 positions matching TRBD1. V dropped 11 bases and J dropped 4; count of bases not matched to a gene: 5. Germline V gene lookup returns CDR1 ENHRY and CDR2 SYGVKD. This CDR3 contains 11 residues. CDR3 in amino acids: CAVRDSYEQYF. The CDR3 coding sequence is TGTGCCGTCCGGGACAGTTACGAGCAGTACTTC.

This clone was recorded only once. V is TRBV6-1 and J is TRBJ2-7; 9 nucleotides align to TRBD1. V gave up 7 bases and J gave up 3 bases; unmatched junction bases: 10. CDR1 and CDR2 (germline): MNHNS, SASEGT. This CDR3 spans 15 amino acids. DNA of the CDR3: TGTGCCAGCACCCAGACAGGGGGGGAGTTCTACGAGCAGTACTTC. It specifies CASTQTGGEFYEQYF.

There are a few counts of this clone. The CDR3 region is CASSHTGETNYGYTF. The CDR3 nucleotides read TGTGCCAGCAGCCACACAGGGGAAACTAACTATGGCTACACCTTC. V gene TRBV4-2 combines with J gene TRBJ1-2; 7 bases match TRBD1. The CDR3 length is 15 residues. Germline V lookup: CDR1 LGHNA, CDR2 YNFKEQ. V lost 3 bases to trimming and J lost 0 bases; unmatched junction nucleotides: 4.

CDR3 DNA sequence: TGTGCCAGCAGTTCGGGACTCTCTGGAAACACCATATATTTT. It is translated as CASSSGLSGNTIYF. The chain uses TRBV2 and TRBJ1-3; D perhaps matches TRBD1 (5 bases). The ends were cut back, 5 bases at V and 0 bases at J, with 8 bases in the middle. CDR1 and CDR2 (germline): SNHLY, FYNNEI. There are 14 residues in the CDR3. Filled out from reference TRBV2 and TRBJ1-3, the complete variable domain reads EPEVTQTPSHQVTQMGQEVILRCVPISNHLYFYWYRQILGQKVEFLVSFYNNEISEKSEIFDDQFSVERPDGSNFTLKIRSTKLEDSAMYFCASSSGLSGNTIYFGEGSWLTVV.

The DNA for the CDR3 is TGTGCCAGCAGTTTCTTCCCCAGGAGGGAACAGAAGGGGACCCAGTACTTC. Its translation is CASSFFPRREQKGTQYF. The chain recombines TRBV28 with TRBJ2-5; possible D gene TRBD2, 6 bases. Germline CDR1 and CDR2: MDHEN and SYDVKM. The CDR3 is made up of 17 amino acids. V was cut by 3 bases and J by 7 bases, with 24 bases left in between.

The rearrangement links TRBV6-4 to TRBJ2-1; no clear D gene. Germline V gives CDR1 MRHNA, CDR2 SNTAGT. This CDR3 spans 15 amino acids. Trimming took off 3 bases at V and 0 bases at J, with 9 bases between the two ends. CDR3 sequence: CASSESFSSYNEQFF. In DNA, the CDR3 is TGTGCCAGCAGTGAAAGTTTCAGCTCCTACAATGAGCAGTTCTTC.

This chain joins TRBV4-1 and TRBJ2-1; no reliable D call. Trimming stripped 0 bases from V and 10 bases from J, with 7 bases between. The V gene's germline CDR1 is MGHRA and CDR2 YSYEKL. The CDR3 loop spans 12 amino acids. DNA of the CDR3: TGCGCCAGCAGCCAAGATGAGTTAGAGCAGTTCTTC. This encodes CASSQDELEQFF.

This chain links TRBV7-6 with TRBJ1-1; D might be TRBD1 (5 bases). This CDR3 region has 13 residues. Germline V gene sequence: CDR1 SGHVS, CDR2 FNYEAQ. Deletions cut 5 bases from V and 6 bases from J, with 13 bases between. CDR3 region: CASSLDQGAEAFF. In DNA, the CDR3 is TGTGCCAGCAGCCTCGATCAGGGAGCTGAAGCTTTCTTT. The full variable domain, in which reference TRBV7-6 and TRBJ1-1 provide the parts outside the CDR3, is GAGVSQSPRYKVTKRGQDVALRCDPISGHVSLYWYRQALGQGPEFLTYFNYEAQQDKSGLPNDRFSAERPEGSISTLTIQRTEQRDSAMYRCASSLDQGAEAFFGQGTRLTVV.

The chain links TRBV4-1 to TRBJ1-6, with D maybe TRBD1 (6 bases). CDR1 and CDR2 from the germline V gene are MGHRA and YSYEKL. CDR3 length equals 16 residues. Deletions cut 6 bases from V and 7 bases from J, with 19 bases between. DNA for the CDR3: TGCGCCAGCAGGAGCCCCTCGACAGGTTTAAATTCACCCCTCCACTTT. This gives the protein CASRSPSTGLNSPLHF.

This clone has a handful of counts. The chain employs TRBV7-3 and TRBJ2-3; 8 nucleotides agree with TRBD1. J gave up 1 base and V 5 bases, and 11 bases lay outside the gene matches. CDR1 and CDR2 (germline): SGHTA, FQGTGA. CDR3 size: 17 residues. In DNA, the CDR3 is TGTGCCAGCAGCACTTCGACAGGGGTGGTTCGCACAGATACGCAGTATTTT. Translated, it gives CASSTSTGVVRTDTQYF. Filled out from reference TRBV7-3 and TRBJ2-3, the complete variable domain reads GAGVSQTPSNKVTEKGKYVELRCDPISGHTALYWYRQSLGQGPEFLIYFQGTGAADDSGLPNDRFFAVRPEGSVSTLKIQRTERGDSAVYLCASSTSTGVVRTDTQYFGPGTRLTVL.

As for this clone: This sample also contains other DNA sequences that code for the same CDR3. This chain uses TRBV7-3 with TRBJ2-3, with 10 bases aligning to TRBD1. The CDR3 has 15 residues. V shed 6 bases, J shed 2 bases, and the junction held 5 bases outside the gene matches. The germline V gene has CDR1 SGHTA and CDR2 FQGTGA. This CDR3 is CASSLGQGTTDTQYF. CDR3 sequence (DNA): TGTGCCAGCAGTTTGGGACAGGGGACCACAGATACGCAGTATTTT. The variable domain in full, completed from reference TRBV7-3 and TRBJ2-3, reads GAGVSQTPSNKVTEKGKYVELRCDPISGHTALYWYRQSLGQGPEFLIYFQGTGAADDSGLPNDRFFAVRPEGSVSTLKIQRTERGDSAVYLCASSLGQGTTDTQYFGPGTRLTVL.

The chain joins TRBV18 to TRBJ1-5; 7 nucleotides match TRBD1. The CDR3 covers 14 residues. Germline CDR1 KGHSH, CDR2 LQKENI. The ends lost 3 bases at V and 4 bases at J; junction bases unmatched: 3. Here the CDR3 reads CASSPGTENQPQHF. The CDR3 coding sequence is TGTGCCAGCTCACCCGGGACAGAGAATCAGCCCCAGCATTTT.

This clone has more than one count but fewer than ten. The CDR3 reads CASSLVGNEQYF. DNA of the CDR3: TGCGCCAGCAGCTTAGTGGGAAACGAGCAGTACTTC. The rearrangement uses TRBV5-1 and TRBJ2-7; D gene ambiguous. Germline lookup yields CDR1 SGHRS and CDR2 YFSETQ. With 2 bases removed from V and 5 bases from J, the gap between germline ends came to 8 bases. The CDR3 loop spans 12 amino acids.